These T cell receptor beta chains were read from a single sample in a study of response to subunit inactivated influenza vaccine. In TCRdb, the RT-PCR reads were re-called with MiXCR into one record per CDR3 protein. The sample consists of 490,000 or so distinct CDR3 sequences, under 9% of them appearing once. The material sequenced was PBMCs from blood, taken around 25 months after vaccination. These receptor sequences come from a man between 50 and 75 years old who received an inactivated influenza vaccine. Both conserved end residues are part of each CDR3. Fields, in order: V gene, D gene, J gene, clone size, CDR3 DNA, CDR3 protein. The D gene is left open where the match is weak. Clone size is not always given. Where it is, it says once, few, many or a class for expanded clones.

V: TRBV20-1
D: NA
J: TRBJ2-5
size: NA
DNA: TGCAGTCCGAGATGGGTAGTCCACCAAGAGACCCAGTACTTC
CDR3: CSPRWVVHQETQYF

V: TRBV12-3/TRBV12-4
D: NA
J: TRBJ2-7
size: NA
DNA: TGTGCCAGCAGTTTTACTGGGGAACGGGACGAGCAGTACTTC
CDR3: CASSFTGERDEQYF

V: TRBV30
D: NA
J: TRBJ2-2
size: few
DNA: TGTGCCTGGAGTGTTTGGGGGACCGGGGAGCTGTTTTTT
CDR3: CAWSVWGTGELFF

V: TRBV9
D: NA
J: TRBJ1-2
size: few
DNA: TGTGCCAGCAGCGTAGAGGATGTGGCGAGCTATGGCTACACCTTC
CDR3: CASSVEDVASYGYTF

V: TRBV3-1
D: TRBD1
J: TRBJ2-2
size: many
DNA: TGTGCCAGCAGCCAAGTAGGGACAGAAAACACCGGGGAGCTGTTTTTT
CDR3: CASSQVGTENTGELFF

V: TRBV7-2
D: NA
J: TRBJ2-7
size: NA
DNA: TGTGCCAGCAGCTTCCCGTTGGAGGGAGCGTCCCGCGAGCAGTACTTC
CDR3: CASSFPLEGASREQYF

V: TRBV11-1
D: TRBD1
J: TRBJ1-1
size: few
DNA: TGTGCCAGCGCACAGGGGGCGTTAACTGAAGCTTTCTTT
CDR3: CASAQGALTEAFF

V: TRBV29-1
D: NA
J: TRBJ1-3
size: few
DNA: TGCAGCATTGTGGTGGGATTCCCGGTGGACACCATATATTTT
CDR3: CSIVVGFPVDTIYF

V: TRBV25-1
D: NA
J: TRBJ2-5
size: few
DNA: TGTGCCAGCAGTGAACTACTAGTAGCCCTCGAGGAGACCCAGTACTTC
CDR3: CASSELLVALEETQYF

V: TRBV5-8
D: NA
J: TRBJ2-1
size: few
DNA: TGTGCCAGCAGGATATGGGGGGGCGGCCACAATGAGCAGTTCTTC
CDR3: CASRIWGGGHNEQFF

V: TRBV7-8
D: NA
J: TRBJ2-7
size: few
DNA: TGTGCCAGCAGCTTAACTGGGGGAGTGGTTGGTGAGCAGTACTTC
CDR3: CASSLTGGVVGEQYF

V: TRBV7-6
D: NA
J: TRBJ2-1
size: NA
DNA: TGTGCCAGCAGCTTAGCCTCAGGAAGGAATGAGCAGTTCTTC
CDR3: CASSLASGRNEQFF

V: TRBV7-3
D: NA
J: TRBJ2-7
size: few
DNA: TGTGCCAGCAGCTTAAGTATCGACACAACTACGAAGCAGTACTTC
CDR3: CASSLSIDTTTKQYF

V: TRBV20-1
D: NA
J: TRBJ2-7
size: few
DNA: TGCAGTCTCATGGGGCAGAACTCCTACGAGCAGTACTTC
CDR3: CSLMGQNSYEQYF

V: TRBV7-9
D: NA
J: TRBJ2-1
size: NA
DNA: TGTGCCAGCAGCTTAGGGTTGCTGCAAGGCGATGAGCAGTTCTTC
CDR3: CASSLGLLQGDEQFF

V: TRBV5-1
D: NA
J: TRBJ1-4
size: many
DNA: TGCGCCAGCAGCTTGGATATAAATGAAAAACTGTTTTTT
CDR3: CASSLDINEKLFF

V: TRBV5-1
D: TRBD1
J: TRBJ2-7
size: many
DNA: TGCGCCAGCAGCGACGGGACAGGAGGTGTCGAGCAGTACTTC
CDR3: CASSDGTGGVEQYF

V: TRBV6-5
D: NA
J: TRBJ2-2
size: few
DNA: TGTGCCAGCAGTTACTCAGTAGGAAGAATGACCGGGGAGCTGTTTTTT
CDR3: CASSYSVGRMTGELFF

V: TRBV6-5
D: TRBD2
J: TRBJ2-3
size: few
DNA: TGTGCCAGCAGACACTCTAGCGGAACCACAGATACGCAGTATTTT
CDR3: CASRHSSGTTDTQYF

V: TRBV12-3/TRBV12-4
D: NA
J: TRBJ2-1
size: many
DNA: TGTGCCAGCAGTTTAGCGGGAAGTGAGCAGTTCTTC
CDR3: CASSLAGSEQFF

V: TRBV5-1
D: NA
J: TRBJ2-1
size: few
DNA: TGCGCCAGCAGCTTGGTGCTGACCGGTCTCTCGGTAGAGCAGTTCTTC
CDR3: CASSLVLTGLSVEQFF

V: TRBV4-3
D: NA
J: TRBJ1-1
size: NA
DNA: TGCGCCAGCAGCCAAGAAGGGGACGACACTGAAGCTTTCTTT
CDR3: CASSQEGDDTEAFF

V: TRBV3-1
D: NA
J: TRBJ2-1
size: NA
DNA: TGTGCCAGCAGCCAAGATCTGTACAATGAGCAGTTCTTC
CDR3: CASSQDLYNEQFF

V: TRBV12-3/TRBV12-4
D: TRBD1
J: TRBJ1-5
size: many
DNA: TGTGCCAGCAGTGGGACAGGAGAGGTACAGCCCCAGCATTTT
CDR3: CASSGTGEVQPQHF

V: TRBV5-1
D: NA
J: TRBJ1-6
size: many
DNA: TGCGCCAGCAGCTTGGCCCCCAGTCAGGGGAATTCACCCCTCCACTTT
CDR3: CASSLAPSQGNSPLHF

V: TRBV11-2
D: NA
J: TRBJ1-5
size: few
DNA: TGTGCCAGCAGCTTAATCGGGCTCAATCAGCCCCAGCATTTT
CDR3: CASSLIGLNQPQHF

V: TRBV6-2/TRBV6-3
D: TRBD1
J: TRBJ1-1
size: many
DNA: TGTGCCAGCAGTCACAGGGGTAACACTGAAGCTTTCTTT
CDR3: CASSHRGNTEAFF

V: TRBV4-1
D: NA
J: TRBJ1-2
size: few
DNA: TGCGCCAGCAGCCAAGGGTCACACCCGGGTGGCTACACCTTC
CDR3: CASSQGSHPGGYTF

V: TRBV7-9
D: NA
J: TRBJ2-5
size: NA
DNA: TGTGCCAGCAGCTTATGGTCGGAGACCCAGTACTTC
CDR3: CASSLWSETQYF

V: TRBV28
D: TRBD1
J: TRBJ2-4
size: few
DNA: TGTGCCAGCAGTTCTCGACAGGGGGCTTACATTCAGTACTTC
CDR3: CASSSRQGAYIQYF

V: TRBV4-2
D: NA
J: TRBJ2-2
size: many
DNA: TGTGCCAGCAGCCAAGATCTGAAGGTGGGATTCGGGGAGCTGTTTTTT
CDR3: CASSQDLKVGFGELFF

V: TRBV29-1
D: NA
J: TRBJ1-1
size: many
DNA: TGCAGCGGGGGGGAGGGGAGGAATGCTGAAGCTTTCTTT
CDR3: CSGGEGRNAEAFF

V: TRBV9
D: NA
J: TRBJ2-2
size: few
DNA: TGTGCCAGCAGCGTAGGCTCGGTAGTGAACACCGGGGAGCTGTTTTTT
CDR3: CASSVGSVVNTGELFF

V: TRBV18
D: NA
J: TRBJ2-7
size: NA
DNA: TGTGCCAGCTCACCAACAGGGTATCCTCCAACCTACGAGCAGTACTTC
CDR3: CASSPTGYPPTYEQYF

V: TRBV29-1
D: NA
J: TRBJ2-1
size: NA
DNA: TGCAGCGTTGAAGGAACAGTGTCCTACAATGAGCAGTTCTTC
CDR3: CSVEGTVSYNEQFF

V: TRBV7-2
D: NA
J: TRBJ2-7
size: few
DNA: TGTGCCAGCAGCTTTATGCGGCTTGACTACGAGCAGTACTTC
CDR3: CASSFMRLDYEQYF

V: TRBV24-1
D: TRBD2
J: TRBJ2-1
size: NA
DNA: TGTGCCACCAGTGATTCCCCGGGACTAGCGGGAGGTTCCTACAATGAGCAGTTCTTC
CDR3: CATSDSPGLAGGSYNEQFF

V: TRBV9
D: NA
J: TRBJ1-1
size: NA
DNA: TGTGCCGGCAGACTTTCCATGAACACTGAAGCTTTCTTT
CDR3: CAGRLSMNTEAFF

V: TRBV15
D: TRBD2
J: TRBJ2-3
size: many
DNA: TGTGCCACCAGCAGGACTAGCGGGAGAGCAGATACGCAGTATTTT
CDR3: CATSRTSGRADTQYF

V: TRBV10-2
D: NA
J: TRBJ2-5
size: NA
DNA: TGCGCCAGCAGTGAGTTGCTCCAAGAGACCCAGTACTTC
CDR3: CASSELLQETQYF

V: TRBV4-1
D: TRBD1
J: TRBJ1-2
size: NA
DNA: TGCGCCAGCAGCCACGGACAGGAGGGTAACTATGGCTACACCTTC
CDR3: CASSHGQEGNYGYTF

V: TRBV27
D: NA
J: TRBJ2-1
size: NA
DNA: TGTGCCAGCAGTTTATACTTCCTGGGGCCTGCAGAGCAGTTCTTC
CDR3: CASSLYFLGPAEQFF

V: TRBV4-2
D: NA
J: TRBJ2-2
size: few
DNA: TGTGCCAGCAGCCAAGAAAGTCACAACACCGGGGAGCTGTTTTTT
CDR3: CASSQESHNTGELFF

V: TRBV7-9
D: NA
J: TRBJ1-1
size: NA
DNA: TGTGCCAGCAGCTTACAGGGGTTCGTCACTGAAGCTTTCTTT
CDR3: CASSLQGFVTEAFF

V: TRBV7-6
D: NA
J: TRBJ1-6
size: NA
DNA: TGTGCCAGCAGTCGAAGGGCCAGCGTGGATTCACCCCTCCACTTT
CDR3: CASSRRASVDSPLHF

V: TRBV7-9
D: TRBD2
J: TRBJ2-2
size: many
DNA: TGTGCCAGCAGCCCTCCTAGCGGTGGGGGCACCGGGGAGCTGTTTTTT
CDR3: CASSPPSGGGTGELFF

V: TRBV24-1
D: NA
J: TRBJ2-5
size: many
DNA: TGTGCCACCAGTGATCGGGATGCTCAAGAGACCCAGTACTTC
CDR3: CATSDRDAQETQYF

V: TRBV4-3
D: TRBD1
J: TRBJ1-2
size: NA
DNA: TGCGCCAGCAGCCGCTCTAGGGCAGGGGGCAGCTATGGCTACACCTTC
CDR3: CASSRSRAGGSYGYTF

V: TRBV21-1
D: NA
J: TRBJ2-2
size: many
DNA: TGTGCCAGCAGCAAAGGAGGGGGGCCCACCGGGGAGCTGTTTTTT
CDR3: CASSKGGGPTGELFF

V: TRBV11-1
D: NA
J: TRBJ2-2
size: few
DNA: TGTGCCAGCAAACTCCACCCTAGCCGGACCGGGGAGCTGTTTTTT
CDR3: CASKLHPSRTGELFF

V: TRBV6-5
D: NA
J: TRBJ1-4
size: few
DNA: TGTGCCAGCAGTTACCGGGGGGTTGGGGAAAAACTGTTTTTT
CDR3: CASSYRGVGEKLFF

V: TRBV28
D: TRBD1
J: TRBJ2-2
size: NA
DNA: TGTGCCAGCACGCAGGGGGTTTGGACCGGGGAGCTGTTTTTT
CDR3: CASTQGVWTGELFF

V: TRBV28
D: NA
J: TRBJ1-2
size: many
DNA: TGTGCCAGCAGTTTCCCGACGGCGACCGGGGGCTACACCTTC
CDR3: CASSFPTATGGYTF

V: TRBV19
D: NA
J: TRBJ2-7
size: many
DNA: TGTGCCAGTAGTATCCGCCCCGGGGAAGGGTACGAGCAGTACTTC
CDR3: CASSIRPGEGYEQYF

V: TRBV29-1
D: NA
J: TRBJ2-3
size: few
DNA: TGCAGCGTTGCTTCGGCAGCCCAGGGTACGCAGTATTTT
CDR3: CSVASAAQGTQYF

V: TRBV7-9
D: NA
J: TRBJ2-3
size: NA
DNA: TGTGCCAGCAGCCCTCAGCTCGGGACCTCCACAGATACGCAGTATTTT
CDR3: CASSPQLGTSTDTQYF

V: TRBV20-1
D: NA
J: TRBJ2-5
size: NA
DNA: TGCAGTGCTAGATCCACCCAAGAGACCCAGTACTTC
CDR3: CSARSTQETQYF